Following are 27 T cell receptor beta chains from one sample sequenced in a study of blood T cells in healthy people across ages. Then a second PCR, running roughly 6 to 12 cycles, was carried out with a sample-barcoded 5' primer and a J-beta primer mix. TCRdb passed the 5' RACE reads through MiXCR, listing each CDR3 protein once. The sample includes over 600,000 distinct CDR3 sequences, over 40% seen only once; the top ten take around 30%. The specimen sequenced was blood. The receptors were sampled from a man aged 80 or over in good health.

The CDR3 region has the DNA TGCGCCAGCAGCTGGGACGGCCTCACCGGGGAGCTGTTTTTT. Its translation is CASSWDGLTGELFF. The genes are TRBV5-1 and TRBJ2-2; D may match TRBD1 or TRBD2 (5 bases each). Germline V gene lookup returns CDR1 SGHRS and CDR2 YFSETQ. There are 14 residues in the CDR3. The V gene lost 3 bases and the J gene lost 4 bases, with 10 bases spanning the gap.

This chain connects TRBV5-1 to TRBJ1-1; tentatively, D is TRBD1 (5 bases). V lost 0 bases, J lost 0 bases, and 12 bases lay in between. Per the germline V gene, CDR1 is SGHRS and CDR2 is YFSETQ. This CDR3 has 16 amino acids. The CDR3 loop reads CASSLVVGAMNTEAFF. The DNA of the CDR3 is TGCGCCAGCAGCTTGGTAGTAGGGGCGATGAACACTGAAGCTTTCTTT.

This rearrangement joins TRBV2 to TRBJ2-5, with D perhaps matching TRBD1 (5 bases). V was clipped by 3 bases and J by 5 bases, with 13 bases between them. Germline V gene sequence: CDR1 SNHLY, CDR2 FYNNEI. The CDR3 extends over 14 amino acids. The CDR3 DNA sequence: TGTGCCAGCAGTGACCCAGGGCCGCGGGAGACCCAGTACTTC. Residues: CASSDPGPRETQYF.

J is TRBJ2-5 and V is TRBV7-2; the D is unclear. Trimming took off 2 bases at V and 4 bases at J, with 11 bases between the two ends. Looked up from germline, CDR1 is SGHTA and CDR2 is FQGNSA. The CDR3 covers 14 residues. CDR3 coding DNA: TGTGCCAGCAGCTTAAATGGTAGCCCAGAGACCCAGTACTTC. Its protein is CASSLNGSPETQYF.

This clonotype was counted a few times. J is TRBJ2-1 and V is TRBV5-5; the D gene is possibly TRBD2 (5 bases). This CDR3 is 12 amino acids long. V was pared by 1 base and J by 15 bases, with 14 bases between. Germline V lookup: CDR1 SGHKS, CDR2 YYEKEE (reference sequence). As DNA, the CDR3 is TGTGCCAGCAGCTTGTGGGCGGGCGGGTGGTTCTTC. Translation gives CASSLWAGGWFF.

The table lists this clonotype with a few counts. The J gene is TRBJ2-3, the V gene TRBV10-3; possibly TRBD1 for D (6 bases). V was shortened by 6 bases and J by 3 bases, with 7 bases between the two germline ends. The CDR3 contains 12 residues. Germline CDR1 is ENHRY and CDR2 is SYGVKD. CDR3 sequence reads: CAISQGTDTQYF. The CDR3, as DNA: TGTGCCATCAGCCAGGGGACAGATACGCAGTATTTT.

V and J are TRBV11-2 and TRBJ2-1; D is undetermined. This CDR3 comprises 14 residues. Germline CDR1 reads SGHAT; CDR2 reads FQNNGV. Trimming took 1 base from V and 5 from J, leaving 9 bases between them. CDR3 in DNA: TGTGCCAGCAGCTTAGCTTCACAGCACAATGAGCAGTTCTTC. Residues: CASSLASQHNEQFF. Full variable domain (rest looked up from reference TRBV11-2 and TRBJ2-1): EAGVAQSPRYKIIEKRQSVAFWCNPISGHATLYWYQQILGQGPKLLIQFQNNGVVDDSQLPKDRFSAERLKGVDSTLKIQPAKLEDSAVYLCASSLASQHNEQFFGPGTRLTVL.

The table lists this clonotype with a few counts. V gene TRBV6-2 or TRBV6-3 combines with J gene TRBJ2-3, with D perhaps given as TRBD1 or TRBD2 (5 bases each). The CDR3 consists of 13 residues. V shed 6 bases and J shed 7 bases, with 14 bases lying between them. Per germline, CDR1 MNHEY and CDR2 SVGEGT. The CDR3 sequence: CASRGRGGYTQYF. DNA of the CDR3: TGTGCCAGCAGGGGACGGGGCGGCTATACGCAGTATTTT.

The V and J genes are TRBV6-1 and TRBJ1-1; D call uncertain. V gave up 11 bases and J gave up 7 bases, with 20 bases separating them. Germline assignment: CDR1 MNHNS and CDR2 SASEGT. The CDR3 spans 13 residues. The CDR3 DNA follows: TGTGCCGTCCGGCGACACCAAGACATTGAAGCTTTCTTT. Protein: CAVRRHQDIEAFF.

The J gene is TRBJ2-4, the V gene TRBV7-2; TRBD2 agrees at 10 bases. The last part of the DNA fits TRBJ2-7 better; the J call may be wrong. From germline, CDR1 is SGHTA and CDR2 FQGNSA. The CDR3 runs 16 residues. CDR3 region: CASSSFERGGHIEQYF. CDR3 bases: TGTGCCAGCAGCTCCTTTGAGCGGGGGGGCCATATCGAGCAGTACTTC.

The chain uses TRBV12-3 or TRBV12-4 and TRBJ1-5; D gene ambiguous. The CDR3 spans 12 residues. Between the trimmed V and J ends, which lost 6 bases and 7 bases, there was a span of 10 bases. The CDR3 DNA is TGTGCCAGCAGCCCCCCCCAGCAGCCCCAGCATTTT. Translation: CASSPPQQPQHF.

This clonotype was seen ten or more times. The chain carries TRBV5-6 and TRBJ1-4; D is unresolved. The V end was cut by 0 bases, the J end by 4 bases, with 10 bases between. Germline V gives CDR1 SGHDT, CDR2 YYEEEE. The CDR3 runs 15 residues. CDR3 in amino acids: CASSLEAAYNEKLFF. For the CDR3, the DNA is TGTGCCAGCAGCTTGGAGGCAGCCTATAATGAAAAACTGTTTTTT.

The rearrangement links TRBV20-1 to TRBJ2-1, with TRBD2 matching 10 bases. Germline V CDR1 and CDR2: DFQATT, SNEGSKA (reference sequence). This CDR3 region has 13 residues. Losses at the gene ends were 7 bases for V and 4 bases for J; bases not matched to a gene: 4. The CDR3 DNA reads TGCAGTGTGGGTAGCGGGAGGTACAATGAGCAGTTCTTC. Translating it yields CSVGSGRYNEQFF.

The rearrangement uses TRBV29-1 and TRBJ1-1; D remains unclear. The CDR3 totals 13 residues. The V end lost 6 bases, the J end lost 0 bases, and 11 bases lay between the germline ends. Germline V gene lookup returns CDR1 SQVTM and CDR2 ANQGSEA. DNA for the CDR3: TGCAGCGTGGCGAAGGTCATGAACACTGAAGCTTTCTTT. It codes for CSVAKVMNTEAFF.

The gene calls are TRBV6-6 and TRBJ2-1, with TRBD2 matching 11 bases. Germline values: CDR1 MNHNY, CDR2 SVGAGI (reference sequence). This CDR3 has 15 amino acids. Unmatched junction bases numbered 8, after V lost 6 bases and J lost 7 bases. CDR3 sequence (DNA): TGTGCCAGCAGCTCTCTAGCGGGAGGAAAGAATGAGCAGTTCTTC. Translation gives CASSSLAGGKNEQFF.

The rearrangement links TRBV9 to TRBJ1-4; D is uncertain. V was clipped by 2 bases and J by 4 bases, with 9 bases between them. Germline values: CDR1 SGDLS, CDR2 YYNGEE. The CDR3 spans 14 residues. Here the CDR3 DNA reads TGTGCCAGCAGCGTCGCAGCGGTTAATGAAAAACTGTTTTTT. Its translation is CASSVAAVNEKLFF.

This chain links TRBV7-8 with TRBJ2-2; 8 bases align to TRBD2. This CDR3 contains 16 residues. The junction had 10 bases not matched to a gene; V was cut back by 4 bases and J by 6 bases. The germline CDR1 and CDR2 sequences are SGHVS and FQNEAQ. This CDR3 reads CASSYRPGGPAGELFF. The CDR3 bases are TGTGCCAGCAGCTACCGTCCGGGGGGGCCGGCCGGGGAGCTGTTTTTT.

The chain carries TRBV9 and TRBJ2-7; D not certain. The CDR3 loop spans 14 amino acids. Germline V gives CDR1 SGDLS, CDR2 YYNGEE. The V end lost 0 bases, the J end lost 0 bases, and 7 bases lay between the germline ends. Here the CDR3 DNA reads TGTGCCAGCAGCGTAGTTAGTAGCTCCTACGAGCAGTACTTC. Its translation is CASSVVSSSYEQYF.

J is TRBJ1-6 and V is TRBV25-1; 10 bases are a match to TRBD1. The V segment lost 1 base and the J segment 7 bases; nucleotides outside the gene matches: 4. There are 16 residues in the CDR3. Germline-derived CDR1 and CDR2 are MGHDK and SYGVNS. As DNA, the CDR3 is TGTGCCAGCAGTGAATGGGGGACAGGGGTGAATTCACCCCTCCACTTT. Residues: CASSEWGTGVNSPLHF.

This clonotype was detected only a few times. V and J are TRBV5-5 and TRBJ2-3, with 8 bases aligning to TRBD1. This CDR3 is 15 amino acids long. With 2 bases clipped from V and 2 bases from J, the junction kept 4 bases outside the gene matches. The germline gives CDR1 SGHKS, CDR2 YYEKEE (reference sequence). The CDR3 coding sequence is TGTGCCAGCAGCTTTGGACAGGGCCCCACAGATACGCAGTATTTT. Its translation: CASSFGQGPTDTQYF. The whole variable domain, remainder taken from reference TRBV5-5 and TRBJ2-3, is DAGVTQSPTHLIKTRGQQVTLRCSPISGHKSVSWYQQVLGQGPQFIFQYYEKEERGRGNFPDRFSARQFPNYSSELNVNALLLGDSALYLCASSFGQGPTDTQYFGPGTRLTVL.

This clonotype was recorded at least ten times. The chain joins TRBV7-2 to TRBJ2-4, with 9 bases lining up with TRBD1. This CDR3 contains 19 residues. The junction had 14 bases not matched to a gene; V was cut back by 5 bases and J by 0 bases. The germline gives CDR1 SGHTA, CDR2 FQGNSA. CDR3 residues: CASSPRSGTGTIAKNIQYF. The CDR3 DNA reads TGTGCCAGCAGCCCGCGCTCCGGGACAGGGACTATAGCCAAAAACATTCAGTACTTC.

This chain links TRBV12-3 or TRBV12-4 with TRBJ2-5, with 10 bases that match TRBD2. This CDR3 is built from 15 residues. V was pared by 6 bases and J by 11 bases, with 15 bases of the junction left unmatched. CDR3 sequence (DNA): TGTGCCAGCAGAGAACTAGCGGGGAGTCACAATGAGCAGTACTTC. It encodes CASRELAGSHNEQYF.

In DNA, the CDR3 is TGTGCCAGCAGTCCTCAGGGTGGGAGGCAGTATTTT. This gives the protein CASSPQGGRQYF. The J gene is TRBJ2-3, the V gene TRBV6-5; either TRBD1 or TRBD2 may fit D (5 bases each). V was shortened by 5 bases and J by 11 bases, with 14 bases between the two germline ends. This CDR3 is built from 12 residues. Germline-derived CDR1 and CDR2 are MNHEY and SVGAGI.

The genes are TRBV11-2 and TRBJ2-1; D unclear. CDR3 length equals 17 residues. Germline-derived CDR1 and CDR2 are SGHAT and FQNNGV. V lost 4 bases and J 0 bases, leaving 16 bases between the germline ends. CDR3: CASSSTYHPSSYNEQFF. The CDR3 DNA sequence: TGTGCCAGCAGCTCGACATATCACCCAAGCTCCTACAATGAGCAGTTCTTC. The complete variable domain, with remaining parts taken from reference TRBV11-2 and TRBJ2-1, reads EAGVAQSPRYKIIEKRQSVAFWCNPISGHATLYWYQQILGQGPKLLIQFQNNGVVDDSQLPKDRFSAERLKGVDSTLKIQPAKLEDSAVYLCASSSTYHPSSYNEQFFGPGTRLTVL.

This clonotype was counted only a few times. The chain employs TRBV24-1 and TRBJ2-5; the D is unclear. The better agreement between TRBJ2-7 and the DNA end casts doubt on the J call. From germline, CDR1 is KGHDR and CDR2 SFDVKD. The CDR3 has 16 residues. The CDR3 sequence is CATSAPGPEHTYEQYF. The CDR3 bases are TGTGCCACCAGTGCCCCCGGGCCAGAACACACCTACGAGCAGTACTTC.

The V and J genes are TRBV20-1 and TRBJ2-1; D might be TRBD1 (7 bases). V was cut by 6 bases and J by 10 bases, with 13 bases left in between. Germline-derived CDR1 and CDR2 are DFQATT and SNEGSKA (reference sequence). This CDR3 has 11 residues. The CDR3 DNA sequence: TGCAGTGCCATGCAGGGGGGCGAGCAGTTCTTC. This translates into CSAMQGGEQFF.

This clonotype came up a few times. This sequence joins TRBV20-1 and TRBJ2-7; D is possibly TRBD2 (6 bases). V was clipped by 3 bases and J by 2 bases, with 17 bases between them. The CDR3 sequence is 15 residues long. The germline gives CDR1 DFQATT, CDR2 SNEGSKA (reference sequence). The DNA for the CDR3 is TGCAGTGCTAGGCGGGGAGGCAGGGCAGCCTACGAGCAGTACTTC. Its protein product is CSARRGGRAAYEQYF.